The 21 T cell receptor beta chains below were found in one sample sequenced in a study of chronic HIV infection and antiretroviral therapy. In TCRdb, the 5' RACE reads were re-called with MiXCR into one record per CDR3 protein. The sample carries 45,000 to 60,000 distinct CDR3 sequences, about 18% recorded once. The sample comprised peripheral blood. These receptors came from an adult who had HIV and had not received antiretroviral therapy, or was an uninfected healthy control (not recorded which).

V is TRBV9 and J is TRBJ2-1; 8 nucleotides align to TRBD2. Trimming removed 6 bases from V and 4 bases from J; junction bases left unmatched: 6. CDR1 SGDLS and CDR2 YYNGEE come from the germline V gene. This CDR3 spans 14 amino acids. In DNA, the CDR3 is TGTGCCAGCAACCCGGGAGGGCTGTACAATGAGCAGTTCTTC. It yields the protein CASNPGGLYNEQFF.

The gene calls are TRBV27 and TRBJ2-1; 9 nucleotides align to TRBD2. This CDR3 comprises 17 residues. Germline assignment: CDR1 MNHEY and CDR2 SMNVEV (reference sequence). V lost 5 bases, J lost 4 bases, and 12 bases stayed unmatched. As DNA, the CDR3 is TGTGCCAGCAGTCCCGTGGCGGGAGGGCCGTTTTACAATGAGCAGTTCTTC. It encodes CASSPVAGGPFYNEQFF.

A few counts support this clonotype. The V call is TRBV28, the J call TRBJ2-7; 7 nucleotides line up with TRBD1. The CDR3 consists of 14 residues. With 2 bases clipped from V and 5 bases from J, the junction kept 6 bases outside the gene matches. CDR1 is MDHEN and CDR2 is SYDVKM in the germline V gene. The CDR3 sequence is CASSLSQGVDEQYF. For the CDR3, the DNA is TGTGCCAGCAGTTTAAGCCAGGGGGTCGACGAGCAGTACTTC.

This chain connects TRBV7-6 to TRBJ1-1; 7 nucleotides line up with TRBD1. V shed 1 base and J 11 bases; nucleotides not matched to a gene: 7. Per germline, CDR1 SGHVS and CDR2 FNYEAQ. The CDR3 contains 13 residues. CDR3 loop: CASSLEQGIAAFF. The CDR3 DNA is TGTGCCAGCAGCTTAGAACAGGGGATAGCGGCTTTCTTT.

The chain recombines TRBV9 with TRBJ2-5; TRBD1 aligns across 7 bases. V dropped 4 bases and J dropped 4; count of bases not matched to a gene: 10. Germline V gene lookup returns CDR1 SGDLS and CDR2 YYNGEE. This CDR3 is built from 15 residues. CDR3 protein: CASSPRQGEGETQYF. CDR3 in DNA: TGTGCCAGCAGCCCCAGACAGGGAGAGGGAGAGACCCAGTACTTC. The full variable domain, its missing parts supplied by reference TRBV9 and TRBJ2-5, is DSGVTQTPKHLITATGQRVTLRCSPRSGDLSVYWYQQSLDQGLQFLIQYYNGEERAKGNILERFSAQQFPDLHSELNLSSLELGDSALYFCASSPRQGEGETQYFGPGTRLLVL.

This chain links TRBV28 with TRBJ2-7, with a tentative D call TRBD2 (5 bases). The CDR3 runs to 13 residues. V lost 6 bases and J lost 1, with 10 bases in between. From germline, CDR1 is MDHEN and CDR2 SYDVKM. The CDR3 protein is CASRGRGSYEQYF. The CDR3 nucleotides read TGTGCCAGCAGGGGCCGGGGATCCTACGAGCAGTACTTC.

This clonotype was counted a few times. This chain links TRBV28 with TRBJ2-6; maybe TRBD1 (6 bases). The CDR3 spans 18 residues. The germline CDR1 and CDR2 sequences are MDHEN and SYDVKM. V was cut by 5 bases and J by 1 base, with 18 bases left in between. As DNA, the CDR3 is TGTGCCAGCAGTCAAACAGGGTTCGGCGCGTCTGGGGCCAACGTCCTGACTTTC. Residues: CASSQTGFGASGANVLTF.

This chain connects TRBV29-1 to TRBJ2-3, with D unclear. Germline CDR1 SQVTM, CDR2 ANQGSEA. This CDR3 region has 14 residues. Trimming left V 5 bases short and J 3 bases short, with 15 bases between. For the CDR3, the DNA is TGCAGCGTTTCCGGGCTAGAGGAAACAGATACGCAGTATTTT. Translating gives CSVSGLEETDTQYF.

This clonotype has a handful of counts. V usage is TRBV28 and J usage is TRBJ2-3; D not certain. There are 14 residues in the CDR3. Germline V gives CDR1 MDHEN, CDR2 SYDVKM. With 7 bases removed from V and 8 bases from J, the gap between germline ends came to 19 bases. CDR3 loop: CASTINPSLGTQYF. DNA of the CDR3: TGTGCCAGCACCATTAACCCCTCCTTGGGTACGCAGTATTTT.

This clonotype was seen a few times. This chain links TRBV4-1 with TRBJ2-7; D uncertain. V lost 4 bases and J lost 3, with 10 bases in between. This CDR3 has 13 amino acids. Germline V CDR1 and CDR2: MGHRA, YSYEKL. CDR3 bases: TGCGCCAGCAGCCTCGAAGCCCGCTACGAGCAGTACTTC. Translated, it gives CASSLEARYEQYF.

The J gene is TRBJ1-5, the V gene TRBV6-5; tentative D call: TRBD1 (6 bases). Germline V gene lookup returns CDR1 MNHEY and CDR2 SVGAGI. The CDR3 runs 13 residues. V lost 2 bases and J 5 bases, leaving 7 bases between the germline ends. The CDR3 reads CASSYRGDQPQHF. The CDR3 DNA is TGTGCCAGCAGTTACAGGGGGGATCAGCCCCAGCATTTT.

This clonotype occurred a few times. The CDR3 here is CASSSLRRGEKLFF. The CDR3 DNA follows: TGTGCCAGCAGTTCTCTCCGGCGCGGTGAAAAACTGTTTTTT. V is TRBV28 and J is TRBJ1-4; D is uncertain. Trimming removed 4 bases at V and 7 bases at J, with 13 bases between. Per the germline V gene, CDR1 is MDHEN and CDR2 is SYDVKM. The CDR3 runs 14 residues.

This clonotype appeared a single time. The chain uses TRBV6-1 and TRBJ1-4; TRBD1 agrees at 7 bases. With V trimmed by 2 bases and J by 8 bases, 11 bases remained unmatched. Germline CDR1 and CDR2: MNHNS and SASEGT. The CDR3 loop spans 16 amino acids. The CDR3 region is CASSETVTGDGEKLFF. The CDR3 region has the DNA TGTGCCAGCAGTGAAACGGTTACAGGGGACGGGGAAAAACTGTTTTTT.

The V and J genes are TRBV28 and TRBJ1-1; D call uncertain. Trimming removed 2 bases at V and 0 bases at J, with 19 bases between. Germline values: CDR1 MDHEN, CDR2 SYDVKM. CDR3 size: 18 residues. The CDR3 DNA is TGTGCCAGCAGTTTACTCATCCGGGTCCCGATAATGAACACTGAAGCTTTCTTT. It encodes CASSLLIRVPIMNTEAFF.

This clonotype came up a few times. The rearrangement uses TRBV28 and TRBJ2-7; 12 bases match TRBD1. The V gene's germline CDR1 is MDHEN and CDR2 SYDVKM. This CDR3 spans 16 amino acids. V gave up 3 bases and J gave up 6 bases; unmatched junction bases: 9. Here the CDR3 DNA reads TGTGCCAGCAGTTTCCCCTCGGGGACAGGGGGCGTCGAGCAGTACTTC. Protein: CASSFPSGTGGVEQYF.

The chain uses TRBV5-1 and TRBJ2-5, with D perhaps matching TRBD2 (6 bases). CDR1 is SGHRS, CDR2 YFSETQ, per germline. The germline V and J ends were trimmed by 3 bases and 4 bases, with 16 bases remaining between them. The CDR3 length is 15 residues. The CDR3 loop reads CASSYGTVGGETQYF. The DNA for the CDR3 is TGCGCCAGCAGCTACGGGACGGTCGGGGGAGAGACCCAGTACTTC.

In its sample, this clonotype was seen a few times. The rearrangement joins TRBV7-8 to TRBJ2-3; maybe TRBD2 (6 bases). CDR3 length: 16 residues. The V and J ends lost 2 bases and 0 bases respectively, with 12 bases between them. In germline, CDR1 is SGHVS, CDR2 FQNEAQ. The DNA for the CDR3 is TGTGCCAGCAGCTTACTACCGGGAGCCAGCACAGATACGCAGTATTTT. The encoded protein is CASSLLPGASTDTQYF.

This clonotype was seen more than once but under ten times. The CDR3 nucleotides are TGTGCCAGCAGTTCACGCAGAGGTGGGGCCAAAAACATTCAGTACTTC. Protein product: CASSSRRGGAKNIQYF. The chain couples TRBV28 to TRBJ2-4, with D hard to call. V was shortened by 4 bases and J by 1 base, with 14 bases between the two germline ends. The CDR3 has 16 amino acids. Per the germline V gene, CDR1 is MDHEN and CDR2 is SYDVKM.

The gene calls are TRBV6-2 or TRBV6-3 and TRBJ1-5; D is perhaps TRBD1 (6 bases). The V gene's germline CDR1 is MNHEY and CDR2 SVGEGT. There are 16 residues in the CDR3. Deletions cut 5 bases from V and 6 bases from J, with 20 bases between. CDR3 residues: CASSPVRGRRGQPQHF. CDR3 sequence (DNA): TGTGCCAGCAGTCCAGTCCGGGGGCGAAGGGGTCAGCCCCAGCATTTT.

The chain combines TRBV6-2 or TRBV6-3 with TRBJ2-5; weak D call: TRBD2 (6 bases). Trimming removed 5 bases from V and 0 bases from J, with 19 bases in between. Germline V gene sequence: CDR1 MNHEY, CDR2 SVGEGT. The CDR3 contains 17 residues. The CDR3 region has the DNA TGTGCCAGCAGTAGTGATTTGGTAGCGGTCGACCAAGAGACCCAGTACTTC. Encoded protein: CASSSDLVAVDQETQYF.

The chain carries TRBV3-1 and TRBJ2-7; D may match TRBD1 or TRBD2 (5 bases each). There are 15 residues in the CDR3. The germline V gene has CDR1 LGHDT and CDR2 YNNKEL (reference sequence). V shed 5 bases and J shed 3 bases, with 17 bases lying between them. CDR3 sequence: CASSVRDPSRYEQYF. For the CDR3, the DNA is TGTGCCAGCAGCGTCCGGGACCCAAGCCGCTACGAGCAGTACTTC.